This passage covers 21 T cell receptor beta chains from one sample sequenced in a study of T-cell memory formation after mild COVID-19. TCRdb processed the 5' RACE reads anew with MiXCR; each CDR3 protein has one entry. The table shows about 430,000 distinct CDR3 sequences, with approximately 25% occurring only once. Input material: PBMCs or a T cell subset sorted from them (not recorded which). These TCRs come from an adult woman who had mild COVID-19 (a few samples of this study predate the infection). Cell type and time point are not known.

The rearrangement uses TRBV20-1 and TRBJ2-7; weak D call: TRBD2 (5 bases). CDR3 length: 12 residues. The germline CDR1 and CDR2 sequences are DFQATT and SNEGSKA (reference sequence). V dropped 5 bases and J dropped 7 bases, with 15 bases sitting between them. In DNA form, the CDR3 reads TGCAGTGCTTATCGGGCCACGGGGGAGCAGTACTTC. Protein sequence: CSAYRATGEQYF.

The sample holds a few counts of this clonotype. This chain connects TRBV7-9 to TRBJ2-1, with 8 bases fitting TRBD2. With V trimmed by 6 bases and J by 4 bases, 5 bases remained unmatched. This CDR3 has 14 amino acids. Germline assignment: CDR1 SEHNR and CDR2 FQNEAQ (reference sequence). CDR3 residues: CASSALAGYNEQFF. CDR3 coding DNA: TGTGCCAGCAGTGCATTAGCGGGATACAATGAGCAGTTCTTC.

Remarks on this clonotype: The junction and the germline gene differ at one end; a read error may be behind it. The chain has TRBV7-2 and TRBJ2-1, with 13 bases lining up with TRBD2. CDR3 length: 12 amino acids. Germline V gives CDR1 SGHTA, CDR2 FQGNSA. CDR3 DNA: TGTGCCAGCAGCTTAGCCGGGACTAGCGGGGTCTTC. Translation gives CASSLAGTSGVF.

This clonotype was counted between two and nine times. The CDR3 sequence: CSATATSESITDTQYF. CDR3 DNA: TGCAGTGCTACCGCCACTAGCGAGTCCATCACAGATACGCAGTATTTT. The chain recombines TRBV20-1 with TRBJ2-3, with 7 bases matching TRBD2. V gave up 4 bases and J gave up 2 bases; unmatched junction bases: 12. CDR1 and CDR2 (germline): DFQATT, SNEGSKA (reference sequence). The CDR3 loop spans 16 amino acids.

V gene TRBV6-6 combines with J gene TRBJ2-1, with D uncertain. Germline CDR1 reads MNHNY; CDR2 reads SVGAGI (reference sequence). The CDR3 consists of 12 residues. Trimming pared 6 bases from V and 8 bases from J, leaving 11 bases between. The CDR3 region is CASSPYPDEQFF. Here the CDR3 DNA reads TGTGCCAGCAGCCCCTACCCCGATGAGCAGTTCTTC.

The sample holds many counts of this clonotype. At one of its ends the junction is not consistent with the germline gene, which may arise from a read error. This chain connects TRBV18 to TRBJ2-1; 7 positions match TRBD1. The germline V gene encodes CDR1 KGHSH and CDR2 LQKENI. The CDR3 consists of 14 residues. The CDR3 region is CASSPQGSYNEQFF. The CDR3 DNA is TGCGCCAGCAGTCCACAGGGGTCCTACAATGAGCAGTTCTTC.

This clonotype was counted a few times. This chain connects TRBV6-2 or TRBV6-3 to TRBJ2-2; a possible D gene is TRBD2 (6 bases). The CDR3 sequence is 18 residues long. The germline V and J ends were trimmed by 4 bases and 4 bases, with 22 bases remaining between them. Germline V CDR1 and CDR2: MNHEY, SVGEGT. The CDR3 loop is CASSWPGGLTGGTGELFF. The CDR3 nucleotides read TGTGCCAGCAGTTGGCCTGGGGGTCTTACCGGGGGCACCGGGGAGCTGTTTTTT.

J is TRBJ2-7 and V is TRBV12-3 or TRBV12-4; the match to TRBD1 covers 7 bases. V shed 3 bases, J shed 2 bases, and the junction held 1 base outside the gene matches. This CDR3 comprises 13 residues. CDR3 amino acids: CASSFGQAYEQYF. CDR3 bases: TGTGCCAGCAGTTTTGGACAGGCCTACGAGCAGTACTTC.

The chain combines TRBV5-1 with TRBJ1-2; D gene uncertain. The V end lost 0 bases, the J end lost 0 bases, and 12 bases lay between the germline ends. This CDR3 comprises 16 residues. Germline lookup yields CDR1 SGHRS and CDR2 YFSETQ. The DNA for the CDR3 is TGCGCCAGCAGCTTGGGACAAGGGATCTCTAACTATGGCTACACCTTC. Its protein product is CASSLGQGISNYGYTF.

This clonotype appeared a few times. This chain uses TRBV7-2 with TRBJ1-2; D uncertain. This CDR3 comprises 14 residues. Per the germline V gene, CDR1 is SGHTA and CDR2 is FQGNSA. With 5 bases removed from V and 2 bases from J, the gap between germline ends came to 12 bases. For the CDR3, the DNA is TGTGCCAGCAGCCCCGCCTCCTTAAACTATGGCTACACCTTC. It encodes CASSPASLNYGYTF.

This rearrangement joins TRBV7-9 to TRBJ2-2, with 13 bases that match TRBD2. Germline trimming cut 5 bases from V and 4 bases from J; bases unmatched to any gene: 4. The V gene's germline CDR1 is SEHNR and CDR2 FQNEAQ (reference sequence). The CDR3 has 16 residues. The CDR3 DNA reads as TGTGCCAGCAGCATAGGACTAGCGGGAGTCACCGGGGAGCTGTTTTTT. Encoded protein: CASSIGLAGVTGELFF.

Here the CDR3 DNA reads TGCGCCAGCAGCTTTGGTACTGCAAGTAGCACAGATACGCAGTATTTT. Translated: CASSFGTASSTDTQYF. The chain couples TRBV5-1 to TRBJ2-3, with unresolved D. Trimming stripped 2 bases from V and 0 bases from J, with 13 bases between. The CDR3 sequence is 16 residues long. Germline V gene sequence: CDR1 SGHRS, CDR2 YFSETQ.

The table lists this clonotype with a few counts. The rearrangement joins TRBV5-1 to TRBJ2-7, with unresolved D. The germline V and J ends were trimmed by 0 bases and 6 bases, with 13 bases remaining between them. The CDR3 length is 14 residues. The V gene's germline CDR1 is SGHRS and CDR2 YFSETQ. CDR3 coding DNA: TGCGCCAGCAGCTTGGAAGCGACTTACGGCGAGCAGTACTTC. This translates into CASSLEATYGEQYF.

J is TRBJ2-4 and V is TRBV20-1; D not resolved. Between the trimmed V and J ends, which lost 5 bases and 3 bases, there was a span of 11 bases. This CDR3 is 13 amino acids long. CDR1 DFQATT and CDR2 SNEGSKA come from the germline V gene (reference sequence). The CDR3 bases are TGCAGTGCTGGCTCATTGGGCAAAAACATTCAGTACTTC. Residues: CSAGSLGKNIQYF.

V is TRBV4-1 and J is TRBJ2-1, with a possible D match to TRBD2 (6 bases). The CDR3 is 14 amino acids. CDR1 is MGHRA and CDR2 is YSYEKL in the germline V gene. V lost 0 bases to trimming and J lost 8 bases, with 11 bases between them. CDR3 amino acids: CASSQDLWGDEQFF. The CDR3 DNA is TGCGCCAGCAGCCAAGATCTATGGGGGGATGAGCAGTTCTTC.

The genes are TRBV19 and TRBJ1-4; D ambiguous. V gave up 7 bases and J gave up 3 bases, with 6 bases separating them. Germline-derived CDR1 and CDR2 are LNHDA and SQIVND (reference sequence). CDR3 length: 12 amino acids. CDR3 in amino acids: CASKGANEKLFF. CDR3 DNA sequence: TGTGCCAGTAAAGGAGCTAATGAAAAACTGTTTTTT.

V and J are TRBV5-5 and TRBJ2-2; 7 nucleotides agree with TRBD1. V trimming: 0 bases; J trimming: 5 bases; junction bases outside the gene matches: 4. Germline values: CDR1 SGHKS, CDR2 YYEKEE (reference sequence). There are 15 residues in the CDR3. In DNA, the CDR3 is TGTGCCAGCAGCTTGGCGGACAGGTGGACCGGGGAGCTGTTTTTT. This translates into CASSLADRWTGELFF.

This clonotype was recorded many times. The chain has TRBV7-2 and TRBJ2-1; no reliable D call. Trimming took off 2 bases at V and 5 bases at J, with 10 bases between the two ends. The length of the CDR3 is 14 residues. The V gene's germline CDR1 is SGHTA and CDR2 FQGNSA. The CDR3 region has the DNA TGTGCCAGCAGCTTAAGTAGAGCTCACAATGAGCAGTTCTTC. Its translation: CASSLSRAHNEQFF.

This chain links TRBV6-1 with TRBJ2-7, with 7 bases lining up with TRBD1. Germline CDR1 is MNHNS and CDR2 is SASEGT. The CDR3 length is 15 residues. V gave up 4 bases and J gave up 2 bases; unmatched junction bases: 8. The CDR3 sequence is CASSARDSRTYEQYF. In DNA, the CDR3 is TGTGCCAGCAGTGCAAGGGACAGCCGTACCTACGAGCAGTACTTC.

This clonotype has only a few counts. The CDR3 sequence is CSVEEGGSGVDEQFF. The CDR3, as DNA: TGCAGCGTTGAAGAGGGCGGGAGCGGGGTGGATGAGCAGTTCTTC. V is TRBV29-1 and J is TRBJ2-1, with 7 bases that match TRBD2. The CDR3 is made up of 15 amino acids. In germline, CDR1 is SQVTM, CDR2 ANQGSEA. After removal of 0 bases from V and 8 bases from J, the junction contained 10 bases not matched to a gene.

The chain combines TRBV27 with TRBJ2-7; TRBD2 matches 10 bases. The CDR3 covers 15 residues. With V trimmed by 6 bases and J by 6 bases, 11 bases remained unmatched. Germline V gene lookup returns CDR1 MNHEY and CDR2 SMNVEV (reference sequence). The CDR3 DNA reads TGTGCCAGCAGCCCCACTAGCGGGACTCCTAGCGAGCAGTACTTC. Its protein is CASSPTSGTPSEQYF.